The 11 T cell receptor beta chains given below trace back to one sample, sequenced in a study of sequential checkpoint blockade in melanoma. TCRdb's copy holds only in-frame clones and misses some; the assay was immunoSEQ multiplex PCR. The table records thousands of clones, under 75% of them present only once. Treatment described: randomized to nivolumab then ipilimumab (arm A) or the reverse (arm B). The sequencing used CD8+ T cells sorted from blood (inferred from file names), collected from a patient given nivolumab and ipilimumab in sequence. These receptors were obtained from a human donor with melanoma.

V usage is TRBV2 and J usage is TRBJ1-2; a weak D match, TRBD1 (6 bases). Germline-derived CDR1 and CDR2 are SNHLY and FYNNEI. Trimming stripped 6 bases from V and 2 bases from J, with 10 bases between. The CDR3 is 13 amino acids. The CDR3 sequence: CASRTGTNYGYTF. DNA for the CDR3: TGTGCCAGCAGGACAGGCACAAACTATGGCTACACCTTC.

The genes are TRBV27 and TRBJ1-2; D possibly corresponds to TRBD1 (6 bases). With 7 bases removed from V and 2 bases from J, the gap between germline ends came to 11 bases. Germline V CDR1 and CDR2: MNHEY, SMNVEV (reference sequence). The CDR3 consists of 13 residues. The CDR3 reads CASKQGQNYGYTF. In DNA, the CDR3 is TGTGCCAGCAAACAGGGACAAAACTATGGCTACACCTTC.

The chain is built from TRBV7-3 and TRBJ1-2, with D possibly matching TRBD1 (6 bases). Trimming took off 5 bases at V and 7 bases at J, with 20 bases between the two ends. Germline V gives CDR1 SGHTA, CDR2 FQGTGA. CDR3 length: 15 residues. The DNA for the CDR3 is TGTGCCAGCAGCACCCGGGACACGGGGCGGCGTGGCTACACCTTC. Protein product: CASSTRDTGRRGYTF.

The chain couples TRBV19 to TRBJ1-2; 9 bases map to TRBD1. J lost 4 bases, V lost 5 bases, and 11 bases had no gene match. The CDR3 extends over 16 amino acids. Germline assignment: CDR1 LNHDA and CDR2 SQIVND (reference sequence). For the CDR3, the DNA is TGTGCCAGTAGTCTAACGGACAGGGGCGCTCGCTATGGCTACACCTTC. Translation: CASSLTDRGARYGYTF.

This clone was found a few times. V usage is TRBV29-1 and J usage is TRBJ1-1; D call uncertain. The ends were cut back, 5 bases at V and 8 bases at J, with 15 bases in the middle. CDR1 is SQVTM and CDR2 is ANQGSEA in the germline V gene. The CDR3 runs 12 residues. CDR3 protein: CSVIVGVEEAFF. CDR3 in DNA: TGCAGCGTTATAGTCGGGGTGGAAGAAGCTTTCTTT.

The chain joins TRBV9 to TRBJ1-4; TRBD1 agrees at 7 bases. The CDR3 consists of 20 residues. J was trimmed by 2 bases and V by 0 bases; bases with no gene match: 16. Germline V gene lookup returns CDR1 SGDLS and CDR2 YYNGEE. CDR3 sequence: CASSVGINLQGLDTNEKLFF. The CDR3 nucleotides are TGTGCCAGCAGCGTAGGGATTAACCTACAGGGGCTGGATACTAATGAAAAACTGTTTTTT.

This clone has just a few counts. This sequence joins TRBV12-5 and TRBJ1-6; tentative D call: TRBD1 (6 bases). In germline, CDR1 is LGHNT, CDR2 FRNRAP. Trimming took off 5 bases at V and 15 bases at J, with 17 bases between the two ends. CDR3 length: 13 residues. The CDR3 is CASGPGTKGLLHF. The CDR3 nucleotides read TGTGCTAGTGGTCCCGGGACAAAGGGTCTCCTCCACTTT.

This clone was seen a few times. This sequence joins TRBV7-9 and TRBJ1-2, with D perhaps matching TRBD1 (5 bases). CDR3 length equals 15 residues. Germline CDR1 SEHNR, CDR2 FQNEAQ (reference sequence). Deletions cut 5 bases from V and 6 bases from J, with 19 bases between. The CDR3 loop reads CASSPDPQGPDGYTF. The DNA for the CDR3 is TGTGCCAGCAGCCCAGACCCCCAGGGTCCCGATGGCTACACCTTC. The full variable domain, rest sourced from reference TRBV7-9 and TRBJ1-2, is DTGVSQNPRHKITKRGQNVTFRCDPISEHNRLYWYRQTLGQGPEFLTYFQNEAQLEKSRLLSDRFSAERPKGSFSTLEIQRTEQGDSAMYLCASSPDPQGPDGYTFGSGTRLTVV.

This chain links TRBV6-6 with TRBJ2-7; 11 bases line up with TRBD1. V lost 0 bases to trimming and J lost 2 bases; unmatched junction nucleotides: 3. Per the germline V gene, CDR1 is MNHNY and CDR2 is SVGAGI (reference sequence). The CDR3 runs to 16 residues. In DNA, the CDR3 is TGTGCCAGCAGTTACTCGGGACAGGGGGACGCCTACGAGCAGTACTTC. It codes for CASSYSGQGDAYEQYF.

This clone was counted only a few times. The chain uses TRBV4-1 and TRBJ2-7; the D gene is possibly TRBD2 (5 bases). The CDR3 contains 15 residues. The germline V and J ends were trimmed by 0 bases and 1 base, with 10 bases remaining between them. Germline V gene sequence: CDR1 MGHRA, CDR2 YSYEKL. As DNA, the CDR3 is TGCGCCAGCAGCCAAGAGCGTCGCGGGTCCTACGAGCAGTACTTC. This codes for CASSQERRGSYEQYF.

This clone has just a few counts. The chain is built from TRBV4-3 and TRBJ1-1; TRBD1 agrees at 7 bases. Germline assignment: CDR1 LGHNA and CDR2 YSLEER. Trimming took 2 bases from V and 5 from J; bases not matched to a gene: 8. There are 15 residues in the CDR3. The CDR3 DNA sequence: TGCGCCAGCAGCCAACAAACAGGGGTGGGTACTGAAGCTTTCTTT. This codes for CASSQQTGVGTEAFF.